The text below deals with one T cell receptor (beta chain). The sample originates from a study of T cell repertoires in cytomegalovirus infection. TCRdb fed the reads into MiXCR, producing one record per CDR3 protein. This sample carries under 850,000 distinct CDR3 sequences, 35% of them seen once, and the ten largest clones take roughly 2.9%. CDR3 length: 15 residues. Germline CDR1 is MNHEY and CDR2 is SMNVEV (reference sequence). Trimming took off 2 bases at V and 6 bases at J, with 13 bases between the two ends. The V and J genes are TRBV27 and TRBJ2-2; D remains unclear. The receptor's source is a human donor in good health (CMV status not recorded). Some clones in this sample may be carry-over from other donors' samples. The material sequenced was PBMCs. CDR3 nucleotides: TGTGCCAGCAGTTTAACTCTAGTCGGCGCCGGGGAGCTGTTTTTT. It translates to CASSLTLVGAGELFF.